This entry describes one TCR beta chain. Its antigen remains unidentified. The source of the sample is a study of identical twins. TCRdb ran MiXCR on the 5' RACE reads and lists one entry per CDR3 protein. The table includes 1.5 million to 2 million distinct CDR3 sequences, under 35% detected once. The length of the CDR3 is 16 residues. From germline, CDR1 is SGHRS and CDR2 YFSETQ. V was pared by 0 bases and J by 3 bases, with 13 bases between. Study-level findings and limits: Fewer insertions were carried by abundant cord blood beta clonotypes, but none was seen in memory repertoires.

This sequence originates from a newborn girl in good health. The specimen sequenced was cord blood. The chain recombines TRBV5-1 with TRBJ1-5; D not resolved. The CDR3 nucleotides are TGCGCCAGCAGCTTGGATGGCAGGTCCCTCAATCAGCCCCAGCATTTT. This gives the protein CASSLDGRSLNQPQHF.